These 29 T cell receptor beta chains came from one sample sequenced in a study of blood T cell repertoires in COVID-19. Only in-frame clones appear in the TCRdb table, and some are missing; sequencing was by immunoSEQ multiplex PCR. The sample records 200,000 to 300,000 clones, about 85% being singletons. What was sequenced was peripheral blood. These receptors were obtained from a man in his fifties or sixties who had recovered from COVID-19.

The rearrangement uses TRBV11-2 and TRBJ2-1; tentatively, D is TRBD1 (6 bases). V was cut by 0 bases and J by 9 bases, with 9 bases left in between. Per germline, CDR1 SGHAT and CDR2 FQNNGV. The CDR3 has 13 amino acids. The CDR3 region has the DNA TGTGCCAGCAGCTTAGAACAGGGACGTGAGCAGTTCTTC. Its translation is CASSLEQGREQFF.

J is TRBJ2-6 and V is TRBV6-1; 7 bases agree with TRBD2. Germline V gives CDR1 MNHNS, CDR2 SASEGT. The CDR3 has 15 residues. Unmatched junction bases numbered 3, after V lost 7 bases and J lost 0 bases. CDR3 DNA: TGTGCCAGCATATGGGGGGGCTCTGGGGCCAACGTCCTGACTTTC. Its translation: CASIWGGSGANVLTF.

This chain connects TRBV18 to TRBJ2-1; 10 bases align to TRBD1. The CDR3 runs 15 residues. Germline CDR1 KGHSH, CDR2 LQKENI. The V gene end was trimmed by 6 bases and the J gene end by 6 bases; junction bases not matched to a gene: 8. The CDR3 here is CASSEMGQGINEQFF. CDR3 in DNA: TGTGCCAGCTCTGAGATGGGACAGGGGATCAATGAGCAGTTCTTC.

The chain uses TRBV2 and TRBJ2-7, with D uncertain. In germline, CDR1 is SNHLY, CDR2 FYNNEI. Trimming left V 3 bases short and J 3 bases short, with 6 bases between. The CDR3 covers 12 residues. DNA of the CDR3: TGTGCCAGCAGTGATGGGCTCTACGAGCAGTACTTC. It encodes CASSDGLYEQYF.

The chain recombines TRBV5-1 with TRBJ2-3; the match to TRBD1 covers 10 bases. Germline V gene sequence: CDR1 SGHRS, CDR2 YFSETQ. Losses at the gene ends were 3 bases for V and 5 bases for J; bases not matched to a gene: 3. CDR3 size: 14 residues. In DNA, the CDR3 is TGCGCCAGCAGCTGGAGGACAGGGGGAGATACGCAGTATTTT. This translates into CASSWRTGGDTQYF.

This chain uses TRBV30 with TRBJ2-4; D call uncertain. Germline CDR1 reads GTSNPN; CDR2 reads SVGIG (reference sequence). The CDR3 has 11 amino acids. V lost 3 bases, J lost 5 bases, and 5 bases lay in between. The CDR3 coding sequence is TGTGCCTGGAGGTATGAAAACATTCAGTACTTC. It is translated as CAWRYENIQYF.

The rearrangement joins TRBV13 to TRBJ1-2, with 8 positions matching TRBD1. Germline assignment: CDR1 PRHDT and CDR2 FYEKMQ (reference sequence). This CDR3 contains 13 residues. V was pared by 0 bases and J by 8 bases, with 2 bases of the junction left unmatched. The CDR3 is CASSLGQGEGYTF. The DNA of the CDR3 is TGTGCCAGCAGCTTAGGACAGGGGGAGGGCTACACCTTC.

This chain joins TRBV19 and TRBJ1-5; D is unresolved. V lost 7 bases and J 2 bases, leaving 12 bases between the germline ends. Germline V gene data show CDR1 as LNHDA and CDR2 as SQIVND (reference sequence). The length of the CDR3 is 14 residues. CDR3 nucleotides: TGTGCCAGTACTTGGCGGATGGGCAATCAGCCCCAGCATTTT. This gives the protein CASTWRMGNQPQHF.

The CDR3 sequence is CASSTRLPRGSDTQYF. CDR3 in DNA: TGTGCCAGTAGTACCCGCCTGCCGCGGGGGTCAGATACGCAGTATTTT. This chain connects TRBV19 to TRBJ2-3, with 7 bases lining up with TRBD2. Germline V lookup: CDR1 LNHDA, CDR2 SQIVND (reference sequence). With 4 bases clipped from V and 4 bases from J, the junction kept 11 bases outside the gene matches. CDR3 length: 16 amino acids.

V gene TRBV6-5 combines with J gene TRBJ2-5, with 10 bases aligning to TRBD2. The CDR3 length is 15 residues. V lost 2 bases, J lost 5 bases, and 5 bases stayed unmatched. CDR1 and CDR2 (germline): MNHEY, SVGAGI. CDR3: CASSYTAGGWETQYF. CDR3 sequence (DNA): TGTGCCAGCAGTTACACAGCGGGGGGGTGGGAGACCCAGTACTTC.

The chain links TRBV27 to TRBJ1-5; possibly TRBD1 for D (6 bases). The CDR3 covers 13 residues. Per germline, CDR1 MNHEY and CDR2 SMNVEV (reference sequence). With 6 bases removed from V and 4 bases from J, the gap between germline ends came to 10 bases. The CDR3 bases are TGTGCCAGCAGCTGGGGGCTAAATCAGCCCCAGCATTTT. It translates to CASSWGLNQPQHF.

The chain employs TRBV4-1 and TRBJ2-1; 9 positions agree with TRBD1. Germline trimming cut 6 bases from V and 6 bases from J; bases unmatched to any gene: 6. Germline loops: CDR1 MGHRA, CDR2 YSYEKL. The CDR3 covers 14 residues. Here the CDR3 reads CASSTGGSGNEQFF. For the CDR3, the DNA is TGCGCCAGCAGTACAGGGGGCTCTGGCAATGAGCAGTTCTTC.

V usage is TRBV11-3 and J usage is TRBJ2-3, with unresolved D. V was clipped by 1 base and J by 2 bases, with 10 bases between them. Germline loops: CDR1 SGHNT, CDR2 YENEEA. The CDR3 has 15 amino acids. The CDR3 loop is CASSLGGPDTDTQYF. DNA for the CDR3: TGTGCCAGCAGCTTAGGAGGTCCGGACACAGATACGCAGTATTTT.

The chain carries TRBV12-3 or TRBV12-4 and TRBJ2-3; no clear D gene. V dropped 5 bases and J dropped 2 bases, with 8 bases sitting between them. There are 13 residues in the CDR3. This CDR3 reads CASSGGITDTQYF. The CDR3 coding sequence is TGTGCCAGCAGTGGCGGTATCACAGATACGCAGTATTTT.

V is TRBV4-1 and J is TRBJ1-1, with 8 bases lining up with TRBD1. CDR1 MGHRA and CDR2 YSYEKL come from the germline V gene. V lost 0 bases and J lost 4; bases outside the gene matches: 4. The CDR3 runs 15 residues. CDR3 in DNA: TGCGCCAGCAGCCAAGAAGGGACAGGCAGCACTGAAGCTTTCTTT. Translated, it gives CASSQEGTGSTEAFF.

The genes are TRBV30 and TRBJ1-1, with 7 bases that match TRBD1. V shed 3 bases, J shed 1 base, and the junction held 11 bases outside the gene matches. The CDR3 consists of 16 residues. Looked up from germline, CDR1 is GTSNPN and CDR2 is SVGIG (reference sequence). The CDR3, as DNA: TGTGCCTGGAGCAGTGTTTTACAGGGGACGAACACTGAAGCTTTCTTT. Translated, it gives CAWSSVLQGTNTEAFF.

This clone came up once. Other DNA sequences in this sample translate to the same CDR3. The chain joins TRBV12-3 or TRBV12-4 to TRBJ1-2; TRBD1 agrees at 8 bases. There are 13 residues in the CDR3. The J segment lost 4 bases and the V segment lost 3 bases, leaving 1 base of the junction unmatched. CDR3 in amino acids: CASSLTGAYGYTF. The CDR3 DNA reads TGTGCCAGCAGTTTGACAGGGGCCTATGGCTACACCTTC.

The V call is TRBV29-1, the J call TRBJ2-7; TRBD1 might be the D (6 bases). The V gene lost 4 bases and the J gene lost 0 bases, with 16 bases spanning the gap. The CDR3 is made up of 15 amino acids. The germline V gene has CDR1 SQVTM and CDR2 ANQGSEA. The CDR3 reads CSVASRTESSYEQYV. DNA of the CDR3: TGCAGCGTTGCCTCTCGGACAGAAAGCTCCTACGAGCAGTACGTC.

The chain is built from TRBV3-1 (or the pseudogene TRBV3-2) and TRBJ1-2; 8 positions agree with TRBD1. Trimming cost V 4 bases and J 4 bases; bases outside gene matches: 5. The CDR3 has 14 amino acids. Germline assignment: CDR1 LGHDT and CDR2 YNNKEL (reference sequence). For the CDR3, the DNA is TGTGCCAGCAGCCGACAGGGGTTGCGCTATGGCTACACCTTC. It codes for CASSRQGLRYGYTF.

The chain employs TRBV7-2 and TRBJ2-7, with D perhaps matching TRBD1 (5 bases). Per the germline V gene, CDR1 is SGHTA and CDR2 is FQGNSA. V was pared by 1 base and J by 7 bases, with 14 bases between. CDR3 length equals 14 residues. As DNA, the CDR3 is TGTGCCAGCAGCTTAGATGCAGGGCTGGGGGAGCAGTACTTC. Its translation is CASSLDAGLGEQYF.

This clone was counted a single time. The gene calls are TRBV20-1 and TRBJ2-7; D possibly corresponds to TRBD2 (7 bases). The germline gives CDR1 DFQATT, CDR2 SNEGSKA (reference sequence). V shed 3 bases and J shed 9 bases, with 15 bases lying between them. CDR3 size: 12 residues. This CDR3 is CSASRGGLGQYV. CDR3 DNA sequence: TGCAGTGCTAGTAGGGGGGGCCTAGGGCAGTACGTC.

The chain carries TRBV5-1 and TRBJ2-1; 7 bases line up with TRBD2. The CDR3 spans 15 residues. The trim removed 4 bases at V and 9 bases at J, leaving 13 bases unmatched. Germline loops: CDR1 SGHRS, CDR2 YFSETQ. CDR3 sequence reads: CASSPGEGQRAEQFF. The CDR3 DNA sequence: TGCGCCAGCAGCCCGGGGGAGGGGCAAAGGGCTGAGCAGTTCTTC.

Only a few counts were recorded for this clone. The chain employs TRBV4-1 and TRBJ2-7, with 8 bases aligning to TRBD1. V shed 0 bases, J shed 7 bases, and the junction held 8 bases outside the gene matches. Germline V gene sequence: CDR1 MGHRA, CDR2 YSYEKL. This CDR3 comprises 15 residues. The CDR3 loop is CASSQEIGRGREQYF. The CDR3 DNA reads TGCGCCAGCAGCCAAGAGATAGGCAGGGGGCGTGAGCAGTACTTC.

This clone was recorded only once. The gene calls are TRBV7-2 and TRBJ2-3, with 8 bases fitting TRBD2. The germline V gene encodes CDR1 SGHTA and CDR2 FQGNSA. The CDR3 totals 16 residues. After removal of 5 bases from V and 1 base from J, the junction contained 8 bases not matched to a gene. The CDR3 sequence is CASSGRTSRRTDTQYF. CDR3 nucleotide sequence: TGTGCCAGCAGCGGCCGGACTAGCCGACGCACAGATACGCAGTATTTT.

The table lists this clone with a few counts. The chain is built from TRBV28 and TRBJ1-2, with TRBD1 matching over 7 bases. This CDR3 spans 12 amino acids. Trimming at V came to 7 bases and at J to 8 bases, leaving 7 bases not matched to a gene. In germline, CDR1 is MDHEN, CDR2 SYDVKM. The CDR3 region has the DNA TGTGCCAGCACTACAAGGGGGCTGGGCTACACCTTC. This sequence encodes CASTTRGLGYTF.

The V and J genes are TRBV11-2 and TRBJ2-7; tentative D call: TRBD1 (6 bases). Trimming removed 1 base from V and 3 bases from J, with 13 bases in between. This CDR3 is built from 15 residues. CDR1 SGHAT and CDR2 FQNNGV come from the germline V gene. The CDR3 DNA follows: TGTGCCAGCAGCTTAGCAGGGGCGTTAAGCTACGAGCAGTACGTC. Its translation: CASSLAGALSYEQYV.

The V call is TRBV6-6, the J call TRBJ2-4; TRBD2 aligns across 11 bases. The CDR3 runs to 15 residues. V was clipped by 7 bases and J by 1 base; unmatched bases: 3. CDR1 is MNHNY, CDR2 SVGAGI, per germline (reference sequence). The chain's CDR3 is CASTASGGAKNIQYF. CDR3 sequence (DNA): TGTGCCAGCACCGCTAGCGGGGGGGCCAAAAACATTCAGTACTTC.

The V and J genes are TRBV11-2 and TRBJ2-1; no clear D. This CDR3 contains 15 residues. The germline gives CDR1 SGHAT, CDR2 FQNNGV. V was trimmed by 4 bases and J by 2 bases, leaving 12 bases between them. Here the CDR3 reads CASSSTLGPYNEQFF. The DNA for the CDR3 is TGTGCCAGCAGCTCGACCTTGGGCCCCTACAATGAGCAGTTCTTC.

This clone was detected once. This chain joins TRBV7-2 and TRBJ1-1; D is possibly TRBD1 (5 bases). The germline V gene has CDR1 SGHTA and CDR2 FQGNSA. The CDR3 contains 15 residues. V was pared by 5 bases and J by 1 base, with 14 bases between. CDR3 loop: CASSLVGGKNTEAFF. In nucleotides, the CDR3 is TGTGCCAGCAGCCTGGTGGGGGGAAAGAACACTGAAGCTTTCTTT.